These 12 T cell receptor beta chains were sequenced from one sample in a study of Tregs in tolerant kidney transplant recipients. The table came from immunoSEQ multiplex PCR; TCRdb's copy has only in-frame clones and leaves some out. The repertoire includes about 78,000 clones, around 93% of them detected once, and approximately 0.3% sits in the top ten. Sequenced material: Tregs from blood, taken before the transplant. The receptors shown here come from a human donor who received a combined kidney and bone marrow transplant.

The genes are TRBV15 and TRBJ2-3, with 8 bases lining up with TRBD2. Germline loops: CDR1 LNHNV, CDR2 YYDKDF (reference sequence). After removal of 4 bases from V and 4 bases from J, the junction contained 10 bases not matched to a gene. This CDR3 has 16 residues. CDR3 loop: CATSTRLAPGADTQYF. The CDR3 DNA reads as TGTGCCACCAGCACACGACTAGCGCCGGGCGCAGATACGCAGTATTTT.

The chain carries TRBV5-8 and TRBJ2-5; D uncertain. This CDR3 region has 13 residues. Germline V gene lookup returns CDR1 SGHTS and CDR2 YDEGEE. V lost 4 bases and J 7 bases, leaving 14 bases between the germline ends. CDR3 amino acids: CASSPWRRGTQYF. The CDR3 bases are TGTGCCAGCAGCCCCTGGCGGAGAGGGACCCAGTACTTC.

The chain joins TRBV6-6 to TRBJ2-1; 9 bases are shared with TRBD1. The germline CDR1 and CDR2 sequences are MNHNY and SVGAGI (reference sequence). This CDR3 comprises 16 residues. V gave up 0 bases and J gave up 4 bases; unmatched junction bases: 4. CDR3 sequence: CASSYSAGTGYNEQFF. The CDR3 DNA is TGTGCCAGCAGTTACTCCGCCGGGACAGGGTACAATGAGCAGTTCTTC.

The V and J genes are TRBV27 and TRBJ1-4; TRBD1 might be the D (5 bases). Trimming took 6 bases from V and 6 from J, leaving 14 bases between them. Germline V gene sequence: CDR1 MNHEY, CDR2 SMNVEV (reference sequence). The CDR3 has 14 amino acids. CDR3 residues: CASRPGTAHEKLFF. The CDR3 bases are TGTGCCAGCAGACCCGGGACCGCGCATGAAAAACTGTTTTTT.

This rearrangement joins TRBV7-2 to TRBJ2-5; 7 nucleotides align to TRBD1. Germline V lookup: CDR1 SGHTA, CDR2 FQGNSA. This CDR3 comprises 14 residues. The ends lost 0 bases at V and 7 bases at J; junction bases unmatched: 5. The CDR3 DNA sequence: TGTGCCAGCAGCTTAGCAGGGGGCGAGGGGACCCAGTACTTC. It specifies CASSLAGGEGTQYF. The full variable domain, completed using reference TRBV7-2 and TRBJ2-5, is GAGVSQSPSNKVTEKGKDVELRCDPISGHTALYWYRQSLGQGLEFLIYFQGNSAPDKSGLPSDRFSAERTGGSVSTLTIQRTQQEDSAVYLCASSLAGGEGTQYFGPGTRLLVL.

This clone was recorded once. The chain uses TRBV6-6 and TRBJ2-3; D gene unclear. Germline lookup yields CDR1 MNHNY and CDR2 SVGAGI (reference sequence). This CDR3 is 14 amino acids long. V dropped 6 bases and J dropped 0 bases, with 10 bases sitting between them. CDR3 bases: TGTGCCAGCAGGAATTTCCCCAGCACAGATACGCAGTATTTT. This translates into CASRNFPSTDTQYF.

There are a few counts of this clone. The V call is TRBV29-1, the J call TRBJ1-1; D perhaps matches TRBD1 (5 bases). V lost 4 bases, J lost 1 base, and 10 bases lay in between. The CDR3 runs to 13 residues. CDR1 is SQVTM, CDR2 ANQGSEA, per germline. CDR3 DNA: TGCAGCGTTGGGCGGGACCAGAACACTGAAGCTTTCTTT. Amino acids: CSVGRDQNTEAFF.

The gene calls are TRBV19 and TRBJ2-5; the match to TRBD1 covers 12 bases. Per the germline V gene, CDR1 is LNHDA and CDR2 is SQIVND (reference sequence). Unmatched junction bases numbered 11, after V lost 6 bases and J lost 0 bases. CDR3 length equals 18 residues. Written as DNA, the CDR3 is TGTGCCAGTAGGCGCTGGGACAGGGGGCCGCTTGACCAAGAGACCCAGTACTTC. Residues: CASRRWDRGPLDQETQYF.

This rearrangement joins TRBV5-6 to TRBJ1-2; unclear D gene. V was clipped by 1 base and J by 8 bases, with 9 bases between them. Germline values: CDR1 SGHDT, CDR2 YYEEEE. The CDR3 is made up of 12 amino acids. The CDR3 DNA sequence: TGTGCCAGCAGCTTGAACGGGGTCGGCTACACCTTC. This gives the protein CASSLNGVGYTF.

V is TRBV6-5 and J is TRBJ1-1; 8 bases map to TRBD1. The germline CDR1 and CDR2 sequences are MNHEY and SVGAGI. The CDR3 loop spans 14 amino acids. V lost 4 bases to trimming and J lost 0 bases; unmatched junction nucleotides: 1. This chain's CDR3 is CASSSRGLNTEAFF. Written as DNA, the CDR3 is TGTGCCAGCAGTTCCAGGGGGCTGAACACTGAAGCTTTCTTT.

This clone was seen only once. V usage is TRBV25-1 and J usage is TRBJ2-1; 7 bases agree with TRBD1. V dropped 2 bases and J dropped 4; count of bases not matched to a gene: 8. Germline assignment: CDR1 MGHDK and CDR2 SYGVNS. This CDR3 region has 16 residues. In DNA, the CDR3 is TGTGCCAGCAGTGAACTCGGGACAGAAAAATACAATGAGCAGTTCTTC. Translated: CASSELGTEKYNEQFF.

The chain couples TRBV29-1 to TRBJ2-2; 7 nucleotides agree with TRBD1. The ends lost 4 bases at V and 1 base at J; junction bases unmatched: 3. The CDR3 is made up of 14 amino acids. The germline V gene has CDR1 SQVTM and CDR2 ANQGSEA. In DNA, the CDR3 is TGCAGCGTTGCCGGGACAGTGAACACCGGGGAGCTGTTTTTT. As protein: CSVAGTVNTGELFF.